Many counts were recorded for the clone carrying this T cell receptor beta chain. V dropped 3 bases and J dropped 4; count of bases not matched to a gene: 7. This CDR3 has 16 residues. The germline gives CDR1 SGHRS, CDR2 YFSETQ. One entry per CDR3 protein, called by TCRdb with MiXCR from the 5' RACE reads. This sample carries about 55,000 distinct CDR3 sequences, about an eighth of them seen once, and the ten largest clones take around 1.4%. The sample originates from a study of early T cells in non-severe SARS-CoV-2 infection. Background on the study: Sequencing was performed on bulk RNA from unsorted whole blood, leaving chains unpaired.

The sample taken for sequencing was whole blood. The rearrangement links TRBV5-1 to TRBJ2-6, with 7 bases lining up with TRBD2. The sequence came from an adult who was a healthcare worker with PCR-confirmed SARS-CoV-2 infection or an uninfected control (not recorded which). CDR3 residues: CASSWGTTGGANVLTF. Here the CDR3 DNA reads TGCGCCAGCAGCTGGGGGACTACGGGAGGGGCCAACGTCCTGACTTTC.